These 23 T cell receptor beta chains share one sample of origin, sequenced in a study of blood T cell repertoires in COVID-19. Some clones are missing from TCRdb's copy, which holds only in-frame ones; the method was immunoSEQ multiplex PCR. Of 50,000 to 65,000 clones in the sample, 88% are singletons; the top ten hold 3.5% to 5%. Material: peripheral blood. Receptor source: a human donor in a cohort sampled during active COVID-19.

The chain couples TRBV27 to TRBJ2-7, with 7 bases lining up with TRBD2. From germline, CDR1 is MNHEY and CDR2 SMNVEV (reference sequence). The CDR3 is 13 amino acids. V shed 9 bases and J 2 bases; nucleotides not matched to a gene: 7. CDR3 sequence: CASSSGRAYEQYF. The CDR3 coding sequence is TGTGCCAGTTCTAGCGGACGGGCCTACGAGCAGTACTTC.

This rearrangement joins TRBV27 to TRBJ2-3; 8 bases align to TRBD2. CDR1 and CDR2 from the germline V gene are MNHEY and SMNVEV (reference sequence). The CDR3 has 17 amino acids. The V gene end was trimmed by 6 bases and the J gene end by 2 bases; junction bases not matched to a gene: 13. The CDR3 bases are TGTGCCAGCAGACCCTTTGGCTCGGGAGGGTTCACAGATACGCAGTATTTT. This gives the protein CASRPFGSGGFTDTQYF.

The CDR3 sequence is CASRRDSSYGYTF. The CDR3 DNA follows: TGTGCCAGCAGACGGGACAGCAGCTATGGCTACACCTTC. The chain recombines TRBV6-5 with TRBJ1-2; 7 bases line up with TRBD1. Germline loops: CDR1 MNHEY, CDR2 SVGAGI. Trimming took 6 bases from V and 4 from J; bases not matched to a gene: 5. The CDR3 is 13 residues long.

V is TRBV19 and J is TRBJ2-7; D gene uncertain. Trimming took 4 bases from V and 1 from J, leaving 8 bases between them. The CDR3 length is 13 residues. Looked up from germline, CDR1 is LNHDA and CDR2 is SQIVND (reference sequence). CDR3 nucleotide sequence: TGTGCCAGTAGTACTGGCACATCCTACGAGCAGTACTTC. This translates into CASSTGTSYEQYF.

The chain links TRBV24-1 to TRBJ2-1; 9 bases match TRBD2. Germline lookup yields CDR1 KGHDR and CDR2 SFDVKD. V gave up 1 base and J gave up 3 bases; unmatched junction bases: 6. CDR3 length: 17 residues. DNA of the CDR3: TGTGCCACCAGTGATTTATCCGGTAGCGGGAGCTACAATGAGCAGTTCTTC. It is translated as CATSDLSGSGSYNEQFF.

The V call is TRBV6-6, the J call TRBJ1-1; 7 bases are shared with TRBD1. The germline V gene encodes CDR1 MNHNY and CDR2 SVGAGI (reference sequence). CDR3 length: 13 residues. Trimming cost V 5 bases and J 5 bases; bases outside gene matches: 5. The CDR3 DNA sequence: TGTGCCAGCAGTGAGGGGGCGCGGACTGAAGCTTTCTTT. It yields the protein CASSEGARTEAFF.

This clone has only one observation. This chain uses TRBV6-2 or TRBV6-3 with TRBJ2-3; 10 bases are shared with TRBD2. The CDR3 is made up of 18 amino acids. CDR1 and CDR2 from the germline V gene are MNHEY and SVGEGT. With 5 bases clipped from V and 2 bases from J, the junction kept 13 bases outside the gene matches. The CDR3 here is CASSQLAGPSDSTDTQYF. The CDR3 DNA reads as TGTGCCAGCAGTCAACTAGCGGGGCCCTCAGATTCCACAGATACGCAGTATTTT.

V is TRBV11-2 and J is TRBJ2-4; 8 positions agree with TRBD2. CDR3 length: 18 amino acids. Germline V gene data show CDR1 as SGHAT and CDR2 as FQNNGV. J lost 4 bases, V lost 3 bases, and 14 bases had no gene match. The CDR3 region has the DNA TGTGCCAGCAGCTTGTCCATTCCAGGGACTAGGGCTAAAAACATTCAGTACTTC. It specifies CASSLSIPGTRAKNIQYF. The full variable domain, completed using reference TRBV11-2 and TRBJ2-4, is EAGVAQSPRYKIIEKRQSVAFWCNPISGHATLYWYQQILGQGPKLLIQFQNNGVVDDSQLPKDRFSAERLKGVDSTLKIQPAKLEDSAVYLCASSLSIPGTRAKNIQYFGAGTRLSVL.

The chain links TRBV4-2 to TRBJ2-7, with no clear D. The CDR3 has 15 amino acids. Deletions cut 0 bases from V and 2 bases from J, with 11 bases between. Germline loops: CDR1 LGHNA, CDR2 YNFKEQ. CDR3 DNA sequence: TGTGCCAGCAGCCAAGATCCTTCAGGCCCCTACGAGCAGTACTTC. It codes for CASSQDPSGPYEQYF.

The gene calls are TRBV27 and TRBJ2-1; D unclear. Trimming shortened V by 3 bases and J by 7 bases, and 4 bases separated the two germline ends. Germline values: CDR1 MNHEY, CDR2 SMNVEV (reference sequence). This CDR3 contains 11 residues. In DNA, the CDR3 is TGTGCCAGCAGTTTTCTGAATGAGCAGTTCTTC. Amino acid sequence: CASSFLNEQFF.

This clone was seen a single time. The chain joins TRBV7-6 to TRBJ2-6; D is ambiguous. There are 15 residues in the CDR3. V lost 4 bases, J lost 1 base, and 8 bases lay in between. Germline values: CDR1 SGHVS, CDR2 FNYEAQ. CDR3 in amino acids: CASSSPGSGANVLTF. The DNA of the CDR3 is TGTGCCAGCAGCTCCCCAGGATCTGGGGCCAACGTCCTGACTTTC.

The chain carries TRBV13 and TRBJ2-6; 10 nucleotides match TRBD1. The CDR3 totals 18 residues. Germline CDR1 is PRHDT and CDR2 is FYEKMQ (reference sequence). V shed 6 bases, J shed 0 bases, and the junction held 8 bases outside the gene matches. The CDR3 loop reads CASSPTRDRGSGANVLTF. The CDR3, as DNA: TGTGCCAGCAGTCCTACCCGGGACAGGGGCTCTGGGGCCAACGTCCTGACTTTC.

The chain has TRBV4-1 and TRBJ2-5; 10 bases are a match to TRBD1. Germline CDR1 reads MGHRA; CDR2 reads YSYEKL. CDR3 length equals 14 residues. Losses at the gene ends were 5 bases for V and 5 bases for J; bases not matched to a gene: 5. The CDR3 reads CASSTDRGWETQYF. In DNA, the CDR3 is TGCGCCAGCAGCACGGACAGGGGGTGGGAGACCCAGTACTTC.

The rearrangement joins TRBV7-6 to TRBJ1-2; D unclear. Trimming left V 0 bases short and J 5 bases short, with 7 bases between. CDR3 size: 13 residues. Germline CDR1 reads SGHVS; CDR2 reads FNYEAQ. DNA for the CDR3: TGTGCCAGCAGCTTAGCGGCATCTTATGGCTACACCTTC. This translates into CASSLAASYGYTF.

This chain joins TRBV5-1 and TRBJ1-1; 10 nucleotides align to TRBD1. Trimming at V came to 2 bases and at J to 0 bases, leaving 16 bases not matched to a gene. This CDR3 has 20 amino acids. Per germline, CDR1 SGHRS and CDR2 YFSETQ. Here the CDR3 reads CASSFPNRTGGSVVNTEAFF. The CDR3 DNA reads as TGCGCCAGCAGCTTCCCGAATCGGACAGGGGGGAGCGTTGTGAACACTGAAGCTTTCTTT.

The V gene is TRBV28, the J gene TRBJ2-1, with D maybe TRBD2 (6 bases). Germline V CDR1 and CDR2: MDHEN, SYDVKM. CDR3 length equals 18 residues. Trimming stripped 5 bases from V and 2 bases from J, with 22 bases between. Here the CDR3 reads CASSLSSTRGATYNEQFF. As DNA, the CDR3 is TGTGCCAGCAGTCTTTCGTCTACTCGCGGGGCTACCTACAATGAGCAGTTCTTC.

The J gene is TRBJ1-2, the V gene TRBV5-1; 7 bases match TRBD1. The V segment lost 0 bases and the J segment 6 bases; nucleotides outside the gene matches: 2. The germline gives CDR1 SGHRS, CDR2 YFSETQ. The CDR3 runs to 13 residues. The DNA of the CDR3 is TGCGCCAGCAGCTTGGGACAGGGAAATGGCTACACCTTC. It yields the protein CASSLGQGNGYTF.

This clone was seen just once. The genes are TRBV19 and TRBJ2-1; TRBD2 aligns across 9 bases. V was clipped by 5 bases and J by 7 bases; unmatched bases: 18. The CDR3 has 18 amino acids. Germline values: CDR1 LNHDA, CDR2 SQIVND (reference sequence). The CDR3 DNA reads as TGTGCCAGTAGTTACACTAGCGGGTTCAGAAAGAACCTGAATGAGCAGTTCTTC. Translating it yields CASSYTSGFRKNLNEQFF.

A word on this clone: At one end the junction does not follow the germline gene, possibly because of a read error. This sequence joins TRBV7-7 and TRBJ1-1; 8 nucleotides align to TRBD1. CDR1 is SSHAT, CDR2 FNYEAQ, per germline (reference sequence). There are 16 residues in the CDR3. The CDR3 is CASNQFEVGQDTEAFF. In DNA, the CDR3 is TGTGCTAGCAACCAGTTCGAAGTGGGACAGGACACTGAAGCTTTCTTT.

The chain is built from TRBV7-9 and TRBJ2-7; D gene uncertain. This CDR3 region has 12 residues. V dropped 2 bases and J dropped 6 bases, with 8 bases sitting between them. Germline CDR1 reads SEHNR; CDR2 reads FQNEAQ (reference sequence). As DNA, the CDR3 is TGTGCCAGCAGCTTAAGAGCGACCGAGCAGTACTTC. Translating it yields CASSLRATEQYF.

This chain links TRBV7-9 with TRBJ1-1; D call uncertain. Looked up from germline, CDR1 is SEHNR and CDR2 is FQNEAQ (reference sequence). V lost 4 bases and J 4 bases, leaving 22 bases between the germline ends. The CDR3 runs to 17 residues. Written as DNA, the CDR3 is TGTGCCAGCAGCTATTCCGCTGCTCCCCCCGGGGTCACTGAAGCTTTCTTT. This sequence encodes CASSYSAAPPGVTEAFF.

This clone was seen a few times. J is TRBJ2-7 and V is TRBV29-1; 13 bases are shared with TRBD2. The germline gives CDR1 SQVTM, CDR2 ANQGSEA. Trimming cost V 3 bases and J 9 bases; bases outside gene matches: 11. The CDR3 runs to 15 residues. The CDR3 spells CSVEEPGLAGLGQYF. CDR3 coding DNA: TGCAGCGTTGAGGAGCCGGGACTAGCGGGGCTCGGGCAGTACTTC.

This clone was counted between two and nine times. The rearrangement links TRBV7-9 to TRBJ1-5, with a tentative D call TRBD1 (5 bases). Germline assignment: CDR1 SEHNR and CDR2 FQNEAQ (reference sequence). V lost 5 bases and J lost 7, with 12 bases in between. The CDR3 consists of 13 residues. The DNA for the CDR3 is TGTGCCAGCAGCCGCGACAGTTTCCAGCCCCAGCATTTT. Residues: CASSRDSFQPQHF.